Described below is a single T cell receptor (beta chain) sequence and its context. Its cognate antigen has yet to be identified. Each CD8+ T cell subset was flow-sorted in triplicate, and 300,000 or so cells per subset were placed directly into RLT lysis buffer. To keep memory contaminants out, a stringent definition of naive CD8+ T cells was applied: CD45RO-CCR7+CD27+CD95-. Peripheral blood mononuclear cells were isolated from buffy coats by standard density gradient centrifugation. Naive CXCR3-negative and CXCR3-positive CD8+ T cells were flow-sorted using a FACSAria III. Total RNA was extracted from sorted cells with an RNeasy Mini Kit. These data are taken from a study of CXCR3-negative and CXCR3-positive naive CD8 T cells (dated by TCRdb to about 2019). Regarding the research as a whole: About 150 million TRB reads were obtained in total, roughly 1.5 +/- 0.3 million reads per library. The diversity and physicochemical repertoire analyses included around 10 donors pooled from two independent experiments. For the TRBV-TRBJ cluster analysis, the naive subsets came from 5 donors, while the memory cells came from 3 donors. What the work shows at the level of the full study, not this receptor alone: Surface CD5, linked to self-reactivity in mice, was comparable between naive subsets; TCR interaction strength was therefore also inferred from TRB CDR3 physicochemical properties. TRB CDR3s from CXCR3-positive naive cells showed higher hydrophobicity (lower Kidera factor 4), lower energy, and higher strength and volume indices than CXCR3-negative naive cells. Freshly isolated PBMCs were used for most assays because CXCR3 expression partially decreased after cryopreservation. Comparably high repertoire diversity was found in both naive subsets, whereas much lower repertoire diversity was found in memory CD8+ T cells. Within the same donor, TRBV-TRBJ usage looked similar between naive CXCR3-negative and CXCR3-positive cells, but memory cells had distinct patterns.

Instrument on record: NextSeq 550. The Human TCR Profiling Kit (MiLaboratory) was used to prepare UMI-labeled 5' RACE TRB cDNA libraries. cDNA synthesis used the entire amount of extracted RNA, and PCR amplification then used the entire amount of cDNA produced. Libraries were prepared in parallel with an identical number of PCR cycles. The paper's processing steps were these. With a requirement of at least two reads per UMI, MIGEC and MiXCR extracted about 50,000 +/- 10,000 unique UMI-labeled TRB cDNA molecules per library. An average of approximately 40,000 +/- 10,000 functional in-frame TRB CDR3 nucleotide clonotypes without stop codons was found per library. After downsampling to 5000 UMI-labeled TRB molecules per sample, diversity metrics, including normalized Shannon-Wiener and Chao1, were computed in VDJtools. Clonotype-size-weighted physicochemical properties of the central five CDR3 residues (interaction energy, strength, volume and Kidera factor 4) were computed in VDJtools. TCRdb reprocessed the sequencing reads and holds a single record per CDR3 protein sequence, with no DNA. TCRdb, not the authors, supplied the V and J calls. The sample table holds approximately 100,000 distinct CDR3 sequences. The biggest ten clones account for around 0.36% of the sample.

The CDR3 starts with the cysteine, ends with the phenylalanine, and has 20 residues. A DNA sequence was not provided. The CDR1 and CDR2 encoded by the germline V gene are SGHVS and FQNEAQ. Rearrangement joined TRBV7-8 to TRBJ2-5; TCRdb's D call of TRBD2 is untestable without DNA. The clonotype originates from a human donor in good health. Some clones in this sample may be carry-over from other donors' samples. The sample consisted of naive CXCR3+ CD8+ T cells from blood. The cell subset or site label for this specimen denotes: CD45RO-CCR7+CD27+CD95- naive CD8+ T cells expressing CXCR3 (TNR3+). The CDR3: CASSKGPGGDHPKREETQYF.